This TCR beta chain was observed in a study of T cells in Graves' hyperthyroidism and ophthalmopathy. Source material for PBMCs was 9 to 10 ml fresh peripheral blood. Amplification of TCR beta CDR3 regions was performed using RNA transcripts as template. A first-round RT-PCR of the TCR CDR3 used the HTBI primer set. One entry per CDR3 protein, called by TCRdb with MiXCR from the multiplex PCR reads. The repertoire holds around 290,000 distinct CDR3 sequences, with over 15% as singletons. Germline V gene data show CDR1 as KGHDR and CDR2 as SFDVKD. Trimming at V came to 5 bases and at J to 3 bases, leaving 3 bases not matched to a gene. There are 14 residues in the CDR3.

This clonotype was obtained from a woman aged 60 to 75 with Graves' ophthalmopathy. This chain links TRBV24-1 with TRBJ2-1; 7 nucleotides align to TRBD1. The sample was blood. Here the CDR3 reads CATSVGTDYNEQFF. The CDR3 coding sequence is TGTGCCACCAGTGTTGGGACAGACTACAATGAGCAGTTCTTC.